This T cell receptor beta chain was sequenced in a study of T cell responses to AZD1222 COVID-19 vaccine. The repertoire was sequenced with immunoSEQ multiplex PCR; TCRdb's copy has only in-frame clones and lacks some. The top ten clones hold 5.5% to 8% of a sample with about 130,000 clones, 90% to 95% of them seen once. Study-level findings and limits: The donor group comprised mostly white British people and more females; the analysis possibly underestimated clonal diversity.

Notes on this clone: The antigen is undetermined.

The CDR3 has 16 residues. CDR1 is MDHEN, CDR2 SYDVKM, per germline. V shed 5 bases and J 0 bases; nucleotides not matched to a gene: 7. The chain recombines TRBV28 with TRBJ2-3, with TRBD2 matching 8 bases. This sample comprised peripheral blood, obtained on day 0 of AZD1222 vaccination. This clonotype was obtained from an adult in good health. This chain's CDR3 is CASSLPSGFSTDTQYF. For the CDR3, the DNA is TGTGCCAGCAGTCTCCCTAGCGGGTTTAGCACAGATACGCAGTATTTT.